This T cell receptor beta chain originates from a study of T cell responses to AZD1222 COVID-19 vaccine. As for the study in general: Second doses that came at about 4 or about 12 weeks were put together. Broader study findings: Researchers took repertoire samples only after the peak T cell response had come.

This clone has just one count. Its antigen remains unidentified. Produced via immunoSEQ multiplex PCR; TCRdb's table is partial and in-frame only. Of around 130,000 clones in the sample, roughly 93% were seen once. The clonotype originates from an adult in good health. The starting material was peripheral blood, obtained on day 0 of AZD1222 vaccination.

CDR3 DNA: TGTGCCACACGGGGACTAGCGGCAAAAGACGAGCAGTACTTC. Translating it yields CATRGLAAKDEQYF. This sequence joins TRBV18 and TRBJ2-7; 11 bases fit TRBD2. This CDR3 has 14 amino acids. V was pared by 10 bases and J by 5 bases, with 10 bases of the junction left unmatched. The germline CDR1 and CDR2 sequences are KGHSH and LQKENI. The variable domain in full, completed from reference TRBV18 and TRBJ2-7, reads NAGVMQNPRHLVRRRGQEARLRCSPMKGHSHVYWYRQLPEEGLKFMVYLQKENIIDESGMPKERFSAEFPKEGPSILRIQQVVRGDSAAYFCATRGLAAKDEQYFGPGTRLTVT.